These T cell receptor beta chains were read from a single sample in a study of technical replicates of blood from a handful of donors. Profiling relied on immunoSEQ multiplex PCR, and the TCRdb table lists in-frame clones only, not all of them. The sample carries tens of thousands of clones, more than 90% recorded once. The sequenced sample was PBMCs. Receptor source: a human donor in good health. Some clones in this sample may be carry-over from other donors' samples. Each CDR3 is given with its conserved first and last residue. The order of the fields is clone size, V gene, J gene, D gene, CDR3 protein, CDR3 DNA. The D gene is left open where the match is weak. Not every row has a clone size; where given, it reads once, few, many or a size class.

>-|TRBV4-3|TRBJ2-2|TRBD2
CASSQEGAGGVYTGELFF
TGCGCCAGCAGCCAAGAGGGAGCGGGAGGGGTTTACACCGGGGAGCTGTTTTTT
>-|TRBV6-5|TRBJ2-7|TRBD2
CASSYPISGRVEQYF
TGTGCCAGCAGTTACCCCATCAGCGGGAGGGTCGAGCAGTACTTC
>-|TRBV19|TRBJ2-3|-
CASRSYTDTQYF
TGTGCCAGTAGGAGTTACACAGATACGCAGTATTTT
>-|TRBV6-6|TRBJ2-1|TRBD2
CASSHGGGGAVLEQFF
TGTGCCAGCAGCCATGGCGGCGGGGGGGCCGTTCTTGAGCAGTTCTTC
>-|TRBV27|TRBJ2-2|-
CASRATNTGELFF
TGTGCCAGCAGGGCGACTAACACCGGGGAGCTGTTTTTT
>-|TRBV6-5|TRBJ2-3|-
CASSSGGTGRTQYF
TGTGCCAGCAGTTCAGGGGGGACGGGGAGGACGCAGTATTTT
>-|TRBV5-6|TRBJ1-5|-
CASSLGQANQPQHF
TGTGCCAGCAGCTTGGGACAGGCCAATCAGCCCCAGCATTTT
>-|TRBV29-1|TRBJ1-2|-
CSVDGGRDDRSYGYTF
TGCAGCGTTGATGGGGGGAGGGACGATCGCTCCTATGGCTACACCTTC
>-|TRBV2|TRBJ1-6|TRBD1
CASSRQGNSPLHF
TGTGCCAGCAGTCGACAGGGAAATTCACCCCTCCACTTT
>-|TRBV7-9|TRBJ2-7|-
CASSSSGMGNEQYF
TGTGCCAGCAGCTCCTCAGGGATGGGAAACGAGCAGTACTTC
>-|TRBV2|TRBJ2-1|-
CASSSQTAGQFF
TGTGCCAGCAGTAGCCAGACAGCCGGGCAGTTCTTC
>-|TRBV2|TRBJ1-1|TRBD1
CASSTPPDRAGTEAFF
TGTGCCAGCAGTACACCCCCTGACAGGGCGGGGACTGAAGCTTTCTTT
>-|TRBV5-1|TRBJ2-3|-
CASSWWGGRFTDTQYF
TGCGCCAGCAGCTGGTGGGGGGGGCGTTTCACAGATACGCAGTATTTT
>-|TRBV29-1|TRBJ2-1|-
CSWGREQFF
TGCAGTTGGGGGCGAGAGCAGTTCTTC
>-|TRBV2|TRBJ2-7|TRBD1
CASSVRTGSYEQYF
TGTGCCAGCAGTGTTCGGACAGGCTCCTACGAGCAGTACTTC
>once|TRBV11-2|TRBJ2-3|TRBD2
CASSLAGGPADTQYF
TGTGCCAGCAGCTTAGCGGGGGGGCCTGCAGATACGCAGTATTTT
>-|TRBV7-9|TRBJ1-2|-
CASSLTGTGYTF
TGTGCCAGCAGCTTAACCGGGACAGGCTACACCTTC
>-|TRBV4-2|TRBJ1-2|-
CASSQDSQGYGYTF
TGTGCCAGCAGCCAAGACTCCCAGGGCTATGGCTACACCTTC
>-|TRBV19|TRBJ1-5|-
CASSIVYGRAQPQHF
TGTGCCAGTAGTATAGTATATGGCAGGGCGCAGCCCCAGCATTTT
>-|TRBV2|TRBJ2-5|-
CASSVLQTQYF
TGTGCCAGCAGTGTTCTTCAGACCCAGTACTTC
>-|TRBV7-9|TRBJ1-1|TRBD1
CASSLYTGGAEAFF
TGTGCCAGCAGCTTATATACAGGGGGGGCTGAAGCTTTCTTT
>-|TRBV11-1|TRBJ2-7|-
CASSLGGPYYEQYF
TGTGCCAGCAGCTTGGGCGGGCCCTACTACGAGCAGTACTTC
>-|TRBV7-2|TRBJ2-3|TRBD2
CASSPTSGGTEQYF
TGTGCCAGCAGCCCAACTAGCGGGGGGACAGAGCAGTATTTT
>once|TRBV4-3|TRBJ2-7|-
CASSQESGQTYEQYF
TGCGCCAGCAGCCAAGAATCAGGGCAAACCTACGAGCAGTACTTC
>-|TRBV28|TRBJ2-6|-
CASISSGANVLTF
TGTGCCAGCATTAGCTCTGGGGCCAACGTCCTGACTTTC
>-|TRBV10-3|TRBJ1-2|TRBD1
CAISEDRGSVGYTF
TGTGCCATCAGTGAAGACAGGGGGTCAGTGGGCTACACCTTC
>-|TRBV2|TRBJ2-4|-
CASSEFAGFKNIQYF
TGTGCCAGCAGTGAATTTGCAGGGTTCAAAAACATTCAGTACTTC
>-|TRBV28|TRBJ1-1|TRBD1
CASRRTGDITEAFF
TGTGCCAGCAGGCGGACAGGGGATATCACTGAAGCTTTCTTT
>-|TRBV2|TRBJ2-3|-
CASSVRGTGTDTQYF
TGTGCCAGCAGTGTCCGGGGGACGGGGACAGATACGCAGTATTTT
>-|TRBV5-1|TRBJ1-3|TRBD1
CASSLTGGTGGVGNTIYF
TGCGCCAGCAGCCTGACCGGAGGGACAGGGGGCGTTGGAAACACCATATATTTT
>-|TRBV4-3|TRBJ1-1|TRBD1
CASSQDRTGNTEAFF
TGCGCCAGCAGCCAAGATCGGACAGGGAACACTGAAGCTTTCTTT
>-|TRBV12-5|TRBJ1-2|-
CASGLDYRVEYTF
TGTGCTAGTGGACTCGATTACAGGGTCGAGTACACCTTC
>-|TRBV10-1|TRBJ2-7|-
CVMVGDLSSYEQYF
TGCGTTATGGTGGGGGACTTGAGCTCCTACGAGCAGTACTTC
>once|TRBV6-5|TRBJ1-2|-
CASSRNSPPSYTF
TGTGCCAGCAGTCGTAACTCCCCACCCAGCTACACCTTC
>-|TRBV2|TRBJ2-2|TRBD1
CASSEQTGGGGELFF
TGTGCCAGCAGTGAACAGACAGGGGGCGGCGGGGAGCTGTTTTTT
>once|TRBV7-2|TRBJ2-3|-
CASTPGLILTDTQYF
TGTGCCAGCACCCCCGGGTTGATCCTCACAGATACGCAGTATTTT
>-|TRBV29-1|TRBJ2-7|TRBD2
CSGGASGSLGEQYF
TGCAGCGGCGGGGCTAGCGGGAGCTTGGGCGAGCAGTACTTC
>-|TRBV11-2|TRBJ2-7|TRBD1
CASSLGDRFSYEQYF
TGTGCCAGCAGCTTAGGGGACAGATTCTCCTACGAGCAGTACTTC
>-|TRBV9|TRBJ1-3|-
CASSPTGSGNTIYF
TGTGCCAGCAGCCCCACGGGCTCTGGAAACACCATATATTTT
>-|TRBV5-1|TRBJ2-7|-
CASSLEPIKNEQYF
TGCGCCAGCAGCTTGGAGCCGATTAAGAACGAGCAGTACTTC
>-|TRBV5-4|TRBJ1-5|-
CASSLAEGTGALGPQHF
TGTGCCAGCAGCTTGGCCGAAGGCACTGGGGCCCTGGGGCCCCAGCATTTT
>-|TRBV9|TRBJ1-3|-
CASSQAPGTVGNTIYF
TGTGCCAGCAGCCAAGCCCCCGGGACTGTTGGAAACACCATATATTTT
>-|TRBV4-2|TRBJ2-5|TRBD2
CASSQDRGGGGETQYF
TGTGCCAGCAGCCAAGATAGGGGCGGGGGGGGAGAGACCCAGTACTTC
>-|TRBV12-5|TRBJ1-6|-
CASGWGAPLHF
TGTGCTAGTGGTTGGGGCGCACCCCTCCACTTT
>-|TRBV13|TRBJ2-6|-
CASSLAGKLSSGANVLTF
TGTGCCAGCAGCTTAGCGGGTAAACTAAGCTCTGGGGCCAACGTCCTGACTTTC
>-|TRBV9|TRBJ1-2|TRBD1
CASSSQGAGGLYGYTF
TGTGCCAGCAGCTCCCAGGGGGCAGGGGGCTTGTATGGCTACACCTTC
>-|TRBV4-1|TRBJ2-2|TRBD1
CASSQEGQGHTGELFF
TGCGCCAGCAGCCAAGAGGGACAGGGTCACACCGGGGAGCTGTTTTTT
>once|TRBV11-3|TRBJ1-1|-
CASSLRRQGIFEAFF
TGTGCCAGCAGCTTAAGAAGGCAGGGGATATTTGAAGCTTTCTTT
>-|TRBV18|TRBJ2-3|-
CASSPPTSTDTQYF
TGTGCCAGCTCACCCCCTACTAGCACAGATACGCAGTATTTT
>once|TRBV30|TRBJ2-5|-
CAWSVQYQETQYF
TGTGCCTGGAGTGTACAATACCAAGAGACCCAGTACTTC
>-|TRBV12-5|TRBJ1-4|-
CASGLVLGQINEKLFF
TGTGCTAGTGGTTTGGTACTCGGACAGATAAATGAAAAACTGTTTTTT
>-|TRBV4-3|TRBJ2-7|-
CASSQLVGGRSGYEQYF
TGCGCCAGCAGCCAACTGGTTGGTGGGAGGTCCGGGTACGAGCAGTACTTC
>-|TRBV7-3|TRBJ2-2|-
CASSLTVPGELFF
TGTGCCAGCAGCTTAACCGTTCCCGGGGAGCTGTTTTTT
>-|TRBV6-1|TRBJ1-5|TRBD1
CASSEAEDRIYQPQHF
TGTGCCAGCAGTGAAGCGGAGGACAGGATTTATCAGCCCCAGCATTTT
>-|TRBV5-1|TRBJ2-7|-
CASSLAHSVGEQYF
TGCGCCAGCAGCTTGGCCCACAGTGTTGGTGAGCAGTACTTC